The present T cell receptor beta chain was sequenced within a study of Ad26.COV2.S vaccination and SARS-CoV-2 variants. Study-level results: Vaccine recipients had higher spike-specific TCR breadth than placebo recipients.

The repertoire was sequenced with immunoSEQ multiplex PCR; TCRdb's copy has only in-frame clones and lacks some. The sample carries roughly 350,000 clones, about nine tenths recorded once. Notes on this clone: What it binds is unknown.

As for treatment: some 20 received Ad26.COV2.S at low or high dose, single or two shots; roughly five received placebo; per-sample allocation not given. Sample collection was performed on day 63 after the first vaccine or placebo injection. V lost 5 bases, J lost 5 bases, and 8 bases stayed unmatched. The CDR3 totals 15 residues. Germline V gene lookup returns CDR1 PRHDT and CDR2 FYEKMQ (reference sequence). The sequence was obtained from a person between 18 and 59 years old who received the Ad26.COV2.S COVID-19 vaccine or a placebo. V and J are TRBV13 and TRBJ2-1, with TRBD1 identical over 8 bases. The sample in question was peripheral blood, obtained in a trial of Ad26.COV2.S vaccine versus placebo. Here the CDR3 DNA reads TGTGCCAGCAGCCCCGGGACAGGACTTCACAATGAGCAGTTCTTC. Its translation is CASSPGTGLHNEQFF. Together with reference TRBV13 and TRBJ2-1, the CDR3 gives the full variable domain: AAGVIQSPRHLIKEKRETATLKCYPIPRHDTVYWYQQGPGQDPQFLISFYEKMQSDKGSIPDRFSAQQFSDYHSELNMSSLELGDSALYFCASSPGTGLHNEQFFGPGTRLTVL.